Presented here are 15 T cell receptor beta chains from one specimen sequenced in a study of blood T cell repertoires in COVID-19. Assay: immunoSEQ multiplex PCR; the TCRdb copy retains only in-frame clones and omits some. The data hold tens of thousands of clones, with roughly 76% observed a single time. Source material: peripheral blood. The origin of the receptors is a woman in her sixties or seventies with acute or convalescent COVID-19.

The chain uses TRBV3-1 (or the pseudogene TRBV3-2) and TRBJ1-6; D remains unclear. Germline CDR1 is LGHDT and CDR2 is YNNKEL (reference sequence). The CDR3 loop spans 15 amino acids. Trimming took 4 bases from V and 10 from J, leaving 17 bases between them. In DNA, the CDR3 is TGTGCCAGCAGCCGAGATAGGCATGAGGGCTCACCCCTCCACTTT. It codes for CASSRDRHEGSPLHF.

The chain's CDR3 is CASSILSRRVGEKLFF. CDR3 nucleotides: TGTGCCAGTAGTATCCTGTCCAGGCGGGTTGGAGAAAAACTGTTTTTT. The chain carries TRBV19 and TRBJ1-4; no reliable D call. This CDR3 is built from 16 residues. Germline CDR1 and CDR2: LNHDA and SQIVND (reference sequence). The V end lost 3 bases, the J end lost 8 bases, and 19 bases lay between the germline ends.

The chain carries TRBV10-1 and TRBJ2-7, with 13 nucleotides matching TRBD2. CDR1 WNHNN and CDR2 SYGVQD come from the germline V gene (reference sequence). The CDR3 length is 15 residues. The V and J ends lost 2 bases and 5 bases, in that order; junction bases with no gene match: 3. The chain's CDR3 is CASSEGTSGNDEQYF. CDR3 DNA sequence: TGCGCCAGCAGTGAGGGGACTAGCGGGAACGACGAGCAGTACTTC.

The V and J genes are TRBV3-1 (or the pseudogene TRBV3-2) and TRBJ1-4; D gene uncertain. There are 16 residues in the CDR3. The V gene's germline CDR1 is LGHDT and CDR2 YNNKEL (reference sequence). Trimming stripped 4 bases from V and 7 bases from J, with 19 bases between. CDR3 in DNA: TGTGCCAGCAGCCCCCTAGGTGCACAACGAGGTGAAAAACTGTTTTTT. Amino acid sequence: CASSPLGAQRGEKLFF.

The gene calls are TRBV10-1 and TRBJ2-7; possibly TRBD1 for D (5 bases). Trimming pared 4 bases from V and 6 bases from J, leaving 13 bases between. This CDR3 has 13 amino acids. The germline V gene has CDR1 WNHNN and CDR2 SYGVQD (reference sequence). In DNA, the CDR3 is TGCGCCAGCAGTGCCCCAGGGAATGGCGAGCAGTACTTC. Its translation: CASSAPGNGEQYF.

The genes are TRBV2 and TRBJ2-7; the match to TRBD1 covers 8 bases. V dropped 6 bases and J dropped 4; count of bases not matched to a gene: 8. This CDR3 has 14 amino acids. Germline values: CDR1 SNHLY, CDR2 FYNNEI. For the CDR3, the DNA is TGTGCCAGCAGGTTAACAGGGGGAGCTTACGAGCAGTACTTC. Translation gives CASRLTGGAYEQYF.

The rearrangement uses TRBV7-3 and TRBJ1-2; a weak D match, TRBD1 (6 bases). This CDR3 spans 15 amino acids. Trimming left V 4 bases short and J 4 bases short, with 16 bases between. Per germline, CDR1 SGHTA and CDR2 FQGTGA. CDR3 sequence: CASSSADRGFYGYTF. As DNA, the CDR3 is TGTGCCAGCAGCTCCGCGGACAGAGGATTCTATGGCTACACCTTC.

The J gene is TRBJ2-3, the V gene TRBV4-1, with 7 bases matching TRBD2. Germline lookup yields CDR1 MGHRA and CDR2 YSYEKL. The CDR3 consists of 19 residues. V gave up 3 bases and J gave up 0 bases; unmatched junction bases: 15. As DNA, the CDR3 is TGCGCCAGCAGCCAGCCTATCGGAGGCGGGAGAACTAGCACAGATACGCAGTATTTT. As protein: CASSQPIGGGRTSTDTQYF.

In DNA form, the CDR3 reads TGCGCCAGCAGCCTGGCCGGGACAGGGTACGAAAAACTGTTTTTT. As protein: CASSLAGTGYEKLFF. This chain links TRBV5-1 with TRBJ1-4; 9 nucleotides line up with TRBD1. V trimming: 4 bases; J trimming: 8 bases; junction bases outside the gene matches: 9. Germline values: CDR1 SGHRS, CDR2 YFSETQ. This CDR3 region has 15 residues.

The V and J genes are TRBV29-1 and TRBJ1-1; 7 nucleotides agree with TRBD1. The V and J ends lost 6 bases and 4 bases, in that order; junction bases with no gene match: 11. CDR3 length: 14 residues. CDR1 and CDR2 (germline): SQVTM, ANQGSEA. The CDR3 nucleotides read TGCAGCGTGGACCCACAGGGGAGGTCCACTGAAGCTTTCTTT. Its protein is CSVDPQGRSTEAFF.

V is TRBV19 and J is TRBJ2-7; 7 bases line up with TRBD1. V shed 3 bases, J shed 3 bases, and the junction held 8 bases outside the gene matches. This CDR3 is 15 amino acids long. Germline loops: CDR1 LNHDA, CDR2 SQIVND (reference sequence). In nucleotides, the CDR3 is TGTGCCAGTAGTATGCGTCCGGGACAGCACTACGAGCAGTACTTC. Its protein product is CASSMRPGQHYEQYF. Looking up the rest from reference TRBV19 and TRBJ2-7 gives the full variable domain: DGGITQSPKYLFRKEGQNVTLSCEQNLNHDAMYWYRQDPGQGLRLIYYSQIVNDFQKGDIAEGYSVSREKKESFPLTVTSAQKNPTAFYLCASSMRPGQHYEQYFGPGTRLTVT.

This chain connects TRBV6-1 to TRBJ1-2, with 8 bases that match TRBD1. The CDR3 runs to 14 residues. J was trimmed by 8 bases and V by 3 bases; bases with no gene match: 8. In germline, CDR1 is MNHNS, CDR2 SASEGT. CDR3 coding DNA: TGTGCCAGCAGTGACCCGACAGGGGCCTTGGGCTACACCTTC. Encoded protein: CASSDPTGALGYTF.

This clone appeared a single time. This chain links TRBV7-9 with TRBJ1-5; D not resolved. Germline V gives CDR1 SEHNR, CDR2 FQNEAQ (reference sequence). The germline V and J ends were trimmed by 3 bases and 6 bases, with 12 bases remaining between them. The CDR3 is 14 amino acids. In DNA, the CDR3 is TGTGCCAGCAGCTTGGGAGGGATGGCTCAGCCCCAGCATTTT. Amino acids: CASSLGGMAQPQHF.

The chain combines TRBV19 with TRBJ2-7, with TRBD1 matching 10 bases. The V and J ends lost 1 base and 3 bases, in that order; junction bases with no gene match: 6. This CDR3 comprises 16 residues. Germline values: CDR1 LNHDA, CDR2 SQIVND (reference sequence). The CDR3 nucleotides read TGTGCCAGTAGTATAGGGGGACAGGGGATGGACTACGAGCAGTACTTC. Its protein is CASSIGGQGMDYEQYF.

The chain couples TRBV9 to TRBJ2-5, with TRBD2 as a possible D gene (5 bases). The V and J ends lost 4 bases and 4 bases respectively, with 20 bases between them. The germline V gene encodes CDR1 SGDLS and CDR2 YYNGEE. The CDR3 contains 16 residues. The CDR3 reads CASSPTWGLAGETQYF. Here the CDR3 DNA reads TGTGCCAGCAGCCCTACCTGGGGTCTAGCCGGAGAGACCCAGTACTTC.